A single sample is the source of the 28 T cell receptor beta chains below, sequenced in a study of shared clonotypes between healthy human individuals. Assay used: immunoSEQ multiplex PCR; TCRdb lists only in-frame clones, some missing. Of roughly 500,000 clones detected, 60% to 85% appear once; the ten largest clones hold 10% to 15%. Sequencing was performed on PBMCs. These receptors were obtained from a woman in her thirties or forties in good health. Some clones in this sample may be carry-over from other donors' samples.

The rearrangement joins TRBV4-1 to TRBJ2-1, with TRBD2 identical over 14 bases. The germline V gene has CDR1 MGHRA and CDR2 YSYEKL. V trimming: 3 bases; J trimming: 10 bases; junction bases outside the gene matches: 11. This CDR3 region has 17 residues. CDR3 nucleotide sequence: TGCGCCAGCAGCCATAGGACTAGCGGGAGGCCTTCTCCCGAGCAGTTCTTC. Its translation is CASSHRTSGRPSPEQFF.

This rearrangement joins TRBV25-1 to TRBJ2-7; 7 positions match TRBD1. Trimming removed 3 bases from V and 2 bases from J; junction bases left unmatched: 10. The germline V gene has CDR1 MGHDK and CDR2 SYGVNS. This CDR3 is 16 amino acids long. CDR3 residues: CASSDSSPGTAYEQYF. CDR3 in DNA: TGTGCCAGCAGTGACTCGTCCCCCGGGACAGCCTACGAGCAGTACTTC.

V and J are TRBV11-2 and TRBJ2-5; D is possibly TRBD2 (5 bases). In germline, CDR1 is SGHAT, CDR2 FQNNGV. The CDR3 is 15 residues long. Trimming took 5 bases from V and 5 from J, leaving 18 bases between them. DNA of the CDR3: TGTGCCAGCAGCGGCGGCTTGGGAGTCCCGGAGACCCAGTACTTC. Amino acid sequence: CASSGGLGVPETQYF.

Worth noting for this clone: One end of the junction does not line up with germline, which may come from a read error. The V gene is TRBV2, the J gene TRBJ2-2; 7 nucleotides agree with TRBD2. This CDR3 is built from 15 residues. Germline V gives CDR1 SNHLY, CDR2 FYNNEI. In DNA, the CDR3 is TGTGTCAGCAGTGATCGACTAGCCGGCACCGGGGAGCTGTTTTTT. Its protein product is CVSSDRLAGTGELFF.

The V gene is TRBV5-8, the J gene TRBJ1-5; D remains unclear. Trimming stripped 4 bases from V and 4 bases from J, with 12 bases between. The V gene's germline CDR1 is SGHTS and CDR2 YDEGEE. This CDR3 is built from 14 residues. CDR3 DNA sequence: TGTGCCAGCAGCACTCGACGGGTTAATCAGCCCCAGCATTTT. Translating it yields CASSTRRVNQPQHF.

This clone was detected only once. The chain recombines TRBV7-9 with TRBJ1-2, with TRBD1 matching 7 bases. The CDR3 is made up of 12 amino acids. With V trimmed by 3 bases and J by 6 bases, 1 base remained unmatched. Germline V gene data show CDR1 as SEHNR and CDR2 as FQNEAQ (reference sequence). Here the CDR3 reads CASSFTGDGYTF. The CDR3 nucleotides are TGTGCCAGCAGCTTCACAGGGGATGGCTACACCTTC.

The rearrangement uses TRBV5-1 and TRBJ2-5, with D possibly matching TRBD1 (6 bases). This CDR3 region has 12 residues. V was pared by 0 bases and J by 11 bases, with 11 bases between. The germline V gene has CDR1 SGHRS and CDR2 YFSETQ. CDR3 nucleotides: TGCGCCAGCAGCTTGGATGGCAGGGGACAGTACTTC. Protein: CASSLDGRGQYF.

The chain carries TRBV27 and TRBJ1-5; 7 nucleotides agree with TRBD1. This CDR3 contains 14 residues. The trim removed 3 bases at V and 7 bases at J, leaving 6 bases unmatched. The germline gives CDR1 MNHEY, CDR2 SMNVEV (reference sequence). In DNA form, the CDR3 reads TGTGCCAGCAGTTTGGCCAGGGGGAGCCAGCCCCAGCATTTT. Its protein product is CASSLARGSQPQHF.

The rearrangement links TRBV30 to TRBJ1-2, with 11 bases fitting TRBD1. Germline trimming cut 4 bases from V and 8 bases from J; bases unmatched to any gene: 9. Germline assignment: CDR1 GTSNPN and CDR2 SVGIG (reference sequence). The CDR3 contains 14 residues. The CDR3 bases are TGTGCCTGGACTACCGGGACAGGGGGTGGAGGCTACACCTTC. The encoded protein is CAWTTGTGGGGYTF.

The chain carries TRBV19 and TRBJ1-5; possibly TRBD1 for D (5 bases). This CDR3 comprises 15 residues. Trimming removed 2 bases at V and 2 bases at J, with 10 bases between. CDR1 and CDR2 (germline): LNHDA, SQIVND (reference sequence). The CDR3 bases are TGTGCCAGTAGTATAATGGGGGAGGGCAATCAGCCCCAGCATTTT. This codes for CASSIMGEGNQPQHF.

The chain links TRBV15 to TRBJ2-5; D not resolved. Trimming pared 0 bases from V and 4 bases from J, leaving 12 bases between. The V gene's germline CDR1 is LNHNV and CDR2 YYDKDF (reference sequence). There are 15 residues in the CDR3. The CDR3, as DNA: TGTGCCACCAGCAGAGATTGGGTCACCCGAGAGACCCAGTACTTC. This sequence encodes CATSRDWVTRETQYF. The full variable domain, completed using reference TRBV15 and TRBJ2-5, is DAMVIQNPRYQVTQFGKPVTLSCSQTLNHNVMYWYQQKSSQAPKLLFHYYDKDFNNEADTPDNFQSRRPNTSFCFLDIRSPGLGDTAMYLCATSRDWVTRETQYFGPGTRLLVL.

The V gene is TRBV18, the J gene TRBJ2-1, with TRBD1 identical over 8 bases. J gave up 2 bases and V 2 bases, and 5 bases lay outside the gene matches. This CDR3 region has 16 residues. The germline gives CDR1 KGHSH, CDR2 LQKENI. The DNA for the CDR3 is TGTGCCAGCTCACCAGCAGCAGGGGGCGCCTACAATGAGCAGTTCTTC. Residues: CASSPAAGGAYNEQFF.

The J gene is TRBJ2-3, the V gene TRBV5-1, with 8 bases that match TRBD1. V gave up 2 bases and J gave up 5 bases; unmatched junction bases: 10. Germline V lookup: CDR1 SGHRS, CDR2 YFSETQ. There are 16 residues in the CDR3. CDR3 loop: CASSFDGQGAIDTQYF. The DNA of the CDR3 is TGCGCCAGCAGCTTTGACGGGCAGGGGGCAATAGATACGCAGTATTTT.

The CDR3 DNA follows: TGTGCCAGCAGTCCCTCCCCGGGGCAGCAGGGCACCGGGGAGCTGTTTTTT. This codes for CASSPSPGQQGTGELFF. The gene calls are TRBV28 and TRBJ2-2; either TRBD1 or TRBD2 may supply D (5 bases each). The germline V gene encodes CDR1 MDHEN and CDR2 SYDVKM. CDR3 length: 17 residues. Trimming took off 5 bases at V and 4 bases at J, with 20 bases between the two ends.

V and J are TRBV6-1 and TRBJ2-7, with 7 bases aligning to TRBD2. The CDR3 is 14 amino acids. The V and J ends lost 4 bases and 1 base, in that order; junction bases with no gene match: 4. The germline gives CDR1 MNHNS, CDR2 SASEGT. The CDR3 sequence: CASSGASGSYEQYF. The CDR3 DNA follows: TGTGCCAGCAGTGGGGCTAGCGGTTCCTACGAGCAGTACTTC.

The chain joins TRBV28 to TRBJ2-1; 11 positions agree with TRBD2. V shed 1 base and J 4 bases; nucleotides not matched to a gene: 6. Germline CDR1 is MDHEN and CDR2 is SYDVKM. The CDR3 contains 17 residues. CDR3 in amino acids: CASSLSPGLAAYNEQFF. CDR3 coding DNA: TGTGCCAGCAGTTTATCCCCGGGACTAGCGGCTTACAATGAGCAGTTCTTC.

This chain links TRBV5-4 with TRBJ2-7, with TRBD2 identical over 11 bases. Germline loops: CDR1 SGHNT, CDR2 YYREEE (reference sequence). This CDR3 region has 15 residues. The junction had 6 bases not matched to a gene; V was cut back by 4 bases and J by 3 bases. The CDR3, as DNA: TGTGCCAGCAGCCAGCCGGGACTAGCGGTCTACGAGCAGTACTTC. This encodes CASSQPGLAVYEQYF. Variable domain in full (rest from reference TRBV5-4 and TRBJ2-7): ETGVTQSPTHLIKTRGQQVTLRCSSQSGHNTVSWYQQALGQGPQFIFQYYREEENGRGNFPPRFSGLQFPNYSSELNVNALELDDSALYLCASSQPGLAVYEQYFGPGTRLTVT.

The DNA for the CDR3 is TGTGCCAGCAGCGTAGATCAGGGGGGCGTCTATGGCTACACCTTC. Translating gives CASSVDQGGVYGYTF. The chain uses TRBV9 and TRBJ1-2; 7 bases are shared with TRBD1. V shed 0 bases, J shed 4 bases, and the junction held 6 bases outside the gene matches. Germline V gene sequence: CDR1 SGDLS, CDR2 YYNGEE. The CDR3 runs 15 residues.

The chain carries TRBV7-2 and TRBJ1-2; D is unclear. V was trimmed by 5 bases and J by 1 base, leaving 17 bases between them. Germline V lookup: CDR1 SGHTA, CDR2 FQGNSA. The CDR3 has 16 residues. The CDR3: CASSRRLPSSNYGYTF. The CDR3 DNA is TGTGCCAGCAGCCGACGGCTCCCAAGTAGTAACTATGGCTACACCTTC.

In this sample, this clone turned up a few times. The chain links TRBV28 to TRBJ1-1; D is undetermined. CDR3 length: 15 amino acids. Trimming took 2 bases from V and 4 from J, leaving 14 bases between them. CDR1 is MDHEN and CDR2 is SYDVKM in the germline V gene. CDR3 amino acids: CASSLRISWGTEAFF. In nucleotides, the CDR3 is TGTGCCAGCAGTTTACGGATCTCCTGGGGCACTGAAGCTTTCTTT.

This clone occurred once. This chain uses TRBV5-4 with TRBJ1-4, with 8 bases lining up with TRBD1. This CDR3 has 15 amino acids. V trimming: 0 bases; J trimming: 6 bases; junction bases outside the gene matches: 4. Germline V CDR1 and CDR2: SGHNT, YYREEE (reference sequence). As DNA, the CDR3 is TGTGCCAGCAGCTTGGACGCAGGGGGCGATGAAAAACTGTTTTTT. Its protein product is CASSLDAGGDEKLFF.

This clone has a single count. The J gene is TRBJ1-5, the V gene TRBV7-8, with TRBD1 matching over 7 bases. Looked up from germline, CDR1 is SGHVS and CDR2 is FQNEAQ. V was clipped by 1 base and J by 3 bases; unmatched bases: 3. The CDR3 runs to 15 residues. Here the CDR3 reads CASSLVGTDNQPQHF. The CDR3 DNA sequence: TGTGCCAGCAGCTTAGTAGGGACAGACAATCAGCCCCAGCATTTT.

The V call is TRBV15, the J call TRBJ2-1; D is possibly TRBD2 (6 bases). V was shortened by 3 bases and J by 13 bases, with 13 bases between the two germline ends. The CDR3 sequence is 12 residues long. Germline-derived CDR1 and CDR2 are LNHNV and YYDKDF (reference sequence). CDR3 amino acids: CATSSARTNQFF. In DNA form, the CDR3 reads TGTGCCACCAGCAGCGCGAGGACTAACCAGTTCTTC.

The chain recombines TRBV7-8 with TRBJ2-2; 8 nucleotides match TRBD1. The CDR3 totals 17 residues. V was clipped by 2 bases and J by 4 bases; unmatched bases: 9. Germline loops: CDR1 SGHVS, CDR2 FQNEAQ. CDR3 in amino acids: CASSLSRDRRVTGELFF. For the CDR3, the DNA is TGTGCCAGCAGCTTAAGCCGGGACAGGAGGGTCACCGGGGAGCTGTTTTTT.

V is TRBV7-3 and J is TRBJ2-5; the match to TRBD2 covers 7 bases. Looked up from germline, CDR1 is SGHTA and CDR2 is FQGTGA. The CDR3 is 15 amino acids. After removal of 1 base from V and 2 bases from J, the junction contained 4 bases not matched to a gene. The CDR3 DNA sequence: TGTGCCAGCAGCTTAATGGCTAGCGGTCAAGAGACCCAGTACTTC. Protein sequence: CASSLMASGQETQYF.

V usage is TRBV2 and J usage is TRBJ1-4; a weak D match, TRBD1 (6 bases). Germline V gene sequence: CDR1 SNHLY, CDR2 FYNNEI. Trimming took off 6 bases at V and 5 bases at J, with 19 bases between the two ends. The CDR3 runs to 16 residues. DNA for the CDR3: TGTGCCAGCAGCACCAACAGGGTCCTTCTGAATGAAAAACTGTTTTTT. Translation gives CASSTNRVLLNEKLFF.

The V and J genes are TRBV6-1 and TRBJ2-2, with D tentatively TRBD1 (5 bases). Per the germline V gene, CDR1 is MNHNS and CDR2 is SASEGT. V was shortened by 7 bases and J by 3 bases, with 9 bases between the two germline ends. The CDR3 runs to 13 residues. The CDR3 spells CASNQGDTGELFF. The CDR3, as DNA: TGTGCCAGCAACCAGGGTGACACCGGGGAGCTGTTTTTT.

The chain combines TRBV29-1 with TRBJ2-1, with 10 bases lining up with TRBD1. CDR3 length: 16 amino acids. V lost 0 bases, J lost 7 bases, and 9 bases stayed unmatched. Per the germline V gene, CDR1 is SQVTM and CDR2 is ANQGSEA. In DNA, the CDR3 is TGCAGCGTTGAAGATGACAGGGGGCAAAATTGGAATGAGCAGTTCTTC. It specifies CSVEDDRGQNWNEQFF.